These 14 T cell receptor beta chains share one sample of origin, sequenced in a study of blood T cell repertoires in COVID-19. TCRdb's copy holds only in-frame clones and misses some; the assay was immunoSEQ multiplex PCR. The profile covers around 9,800 clones, with over 75% appearing a single time and about 7.8% taken by the ten largest. Input material: peripheral blood. Receptors were obtained from a man aged 70-80 years with active COVID-19.

J is TRBJ1-6 and V is TRBV5-5; D uncertain. V lost 4 bases and J 13 bases, leaving 12 bases between the germline ends. This CDR3 comprises 12 residues. The germline V gene encodes CDR1 SGHKS and CDR2 YYEKEE (reference sequence). In nucleotides, the CDR3 is TGTGCCAGCAGCCCGGTGAGTTCCCCCCTCCACTTT. This gives the protein CASSPVSSPLHF. Using reference TRBV5-5 and TRBJ1-6 for the parts outside the CDR3, the full variable domain is DAGVTQSPTHLIKTRGQQVTLRCSPISGHKSVSWYQQVLGQGPQFIFQYYEKEERGRGNFPDRFSARQFPNYSSELNVNALLLGDSALYLCASSPVSSPLHFGNGTRLTVT.

A few counts support this clone. The chain joins TRBV21-1 to TRBJ1-6; the tabulated D call, TRBD1, remains unverified against the DNA. TRBV21-1 counts as a pseudogene. This CDR3 has 16 residues. The CDR3 protein is CATQPVRMVYNSPLHF. DNA of the CDR3: TGTGCCACCCAGCCCGTCAGGATGGTCTATAATTCACCCCTCCACTTT.

CDR3 DNA: TGTGCCAGCAGTTACGGGGGCCAGAGCACAGATACGCAGTATTTT. It is translated as CASSYGGQSTDTQYF. V and J are TRBV6-6 and TRBJ2-3, with D possibly matching TRBD1 (6 bases). V lost 2 bases to trimming and J lost 0 bases, with 9 bases between them. The CDR3 sequence is 15 residues long. The germline CDR1 and CDR2 sequences are MNHNY and SVGAGI (reference sequence).

The chain has TRBV2 and TRBJ2-5, with D unresolved. CDR3 size: 13 residues. Trimming took 6 bases from V and 5 from J, leaving 13 bases between them. CDR1 is SNHLY, CDR2 FYNNEI, per germline. CDR3 nucleotides: TGTGCCAGCAGCCAACTTTCGGAGGAGACCCAGTACTTC. It yields the protein CASSQLSEETQYF.

The chain employs TRBV7-9 and TRBJ1-4; 10 bases match TRBD1. V trimming: 5 bases; J trimming: 8 bases; junction bases outside the gene matches: 8. CDR1 and CDR2 from the germline V gene are SEHNR and FQNEAQ (reference sequence). This CDR3 has 15 amino acids. The CDR3 DNA is TGTGCCAGCAGCGACCTCCGGGACAGGGGAGAAAAACTGTTTTTT. Encoded protein: CASSDLRDRGEKLFF.

The V and J genes are TRBV28 and TRBJ2-7, with 8 bases fitting TRBD1. After removal of 6 bases from V and 7 bases from J, the junction contained 8 bases not matched to a gene. This CDR3 has 13 amino acids. Germline V gives CDR1 MDHEN, CDR2 SYDVKM. The CDR3 is CASSLDRVQEQYF. The CDR3 DNA reads TGTGCCAGCAGCTTGGACAGGGTTCAAGAGCAGTACTTC.

The genes are TRBV9 and TRBJ1-1, with 8 bases aligning to TRBD1. V was pared by 5 bases and J by 2 bases, with 8 bases of the junction left unmatched. This CDR3 region has 15 residues. Germline CDR1 SGDLS, CDR2 YYNGEE. CDR3 sequence: CASRVTGQGNTEAFF. CDR3 in DNA: TGTGCCAGCAGAGTGACCGGACAGGGCAACACTGAAGCTTTCTTT. The variable domain in full, completed from reference TRBV9 and TRBJ1-1, reads DSGVTQTPKHLITATGQRVTLRCSPRSGDLSVYWYQQSLDQGLQFLIQYYNGEERAKGNILERFSAQQFPDLHSELNLSSLELGDSALYFCASRVTGQGNTEAFFGQGTRLTVV.

The V call is TRBV5-5, the J call TRBJ2-5; 8 bases are shared with TRBD2. CDR1 SGHKS and CDR2 YYEKEE come from the germline V gene (reference sequence). The CDR3 length is 15 residues. The V gene end was trimmed by 4 bases and the J gene end by 5 bases; junction bases not matched to a gene: 10. CDR3 residues: CASSPGGDSWETQYF. CDR3 in DNA: TGTGCCAGCAGCCCGGGGGGGGATAGCTGGGAGACCCAGTACTTC.

This sequence joins TRBV28 and TRBJ2-1; 7 bases are a match to TRBD1. The V gene end was trimmed by 6 bases and the J gene end by 0 bases; junction bases not matched to a gene: 5. The V gene's germline CDR1 is MDHEN and CDR2 SYDVKM. This CDR3 is 15 amino acids long. The CDR3 DNA reads TGTGCCAGCAGCGTACAGGGGACCTCCTACAATGAGCAGTTCTTC. Encoded protein: CASSVQGTSYNEQFF.

The gene calls are TRBV10-3 and TRBJ1-4, with 10 bases that match TRBD1. V shed 6 bases, J shed 3 bases, and the junction held 4 bases outside the gene matches. CDR3 size: 15 residues. Germline V CDR1 and CDR2: ENHRY, SYGVKD. The CDR3 DNA sequence: TGTGCCATCAGCCCCGGGACAGGGGCTAATGAAAAACTGTTTTTT. This translates into CAISPGTGANEKLFF.

This clone has a single count. The CDR3 region has the DNA TGTGCCAGCAACCGGGGGGCGGGCAATGAGCAGTTCTTC. Its protein product is CASNRGAGNEQFF. This chain uses TRBV12-3 or TRBV12-4 with TRBJ2-1; D may be TRBD2 (7 bases). The CDR3 length is 13 residues. V shed 7 bases and J shed 6 bases, with 13 bases lying between them.

The CDR3 DNA is TGTGCCAGCAGCCCAGATAAGGGGGTCTCGGTTTCCTACGAGCAGTACTTC. Protein sequence: CASSPDKGVSVSYEQYF. The chain employs TRBV5-6 and TRBJ2-7; maybe TRBD1 (6 bases). The V gene lost 4 bases and the J gene lost 1 base, with 21 bases spanning the gap. Germline values: CDR1 SGHDT, CDR2 YYEEEE. The CDR3 has 17 amino acids.

The DNA of the CDR3 is TGTGCCACCAGCAGAGATCGGGGTTCCTACGAGCAGTACTTC. Amino acids: CATSRDRGSYEQYF. V is TRBV15 and J is TRBJ2-7; D is possibly TRBD2 (5 bases). Germline CDR1 and CDR2: LNHNV and YYDKDF (reference sequence). The CDR3 is 14 residues long. With 0 bases removed from V and 1 base from J, the gap between germline ends came to 7 bases.

The V and J genes are TRBV5-4 and TRBJ2-4, with 7 positions matching TRBD1. CDR1 is SGHNT, CDR2 YYREEE, per germline (reference sequence). This CDR3 contains 14 residues. The V gene end was trimmed by 5 bases and the J gene end by 3 bases; junction bases not matched to a gene: 5. CDR3 sequence reads: CASSSWDSKNIQYF. The CDR3 DNA sequence: TGTGCCAGCAGTAGTTGGGACAGCAAAAACATTCAGTACTTC.